This TCR beta chain emerged from a study of T cells in Graves' hyperthyroidism and ophthalmopathy. Using RNA transcripts as the source, TCR beta CDR3 regions were amplified. When the TCR CDR3 underwent first-round RT-PCR, the HTBI primer set was used. A single record per CDR3 protein comes from TCRdb applying MiXCR to the multiplex PCR reads. Here the sample spans 450,000 to 700,000 distinct CDR3 sequences, around 45% being singletons. Per germline, CDR1 LGHDT and CDR2 YNNKEL (reference sequence). The CDR3 totals 14 residues. Deletions cut 1 base from V and 3 bases from J, with 10 bases between. The chain uses TRBV3-1 and TRBJ2-7, with D maybe TRBD1 (6 bases). This receptor was obtained from a woman aged 18-30 years with Graves' hyperthyroidism. The sequenced material came from peripheral blood or thyroid tissue (not recorded which). The CDR3 DNA reads as TGTGCCAGCAGCCAAGCCCAGGGGAACTACGAGCAGTACTTC. Amino acids: CASSQAQGNYEQYF.